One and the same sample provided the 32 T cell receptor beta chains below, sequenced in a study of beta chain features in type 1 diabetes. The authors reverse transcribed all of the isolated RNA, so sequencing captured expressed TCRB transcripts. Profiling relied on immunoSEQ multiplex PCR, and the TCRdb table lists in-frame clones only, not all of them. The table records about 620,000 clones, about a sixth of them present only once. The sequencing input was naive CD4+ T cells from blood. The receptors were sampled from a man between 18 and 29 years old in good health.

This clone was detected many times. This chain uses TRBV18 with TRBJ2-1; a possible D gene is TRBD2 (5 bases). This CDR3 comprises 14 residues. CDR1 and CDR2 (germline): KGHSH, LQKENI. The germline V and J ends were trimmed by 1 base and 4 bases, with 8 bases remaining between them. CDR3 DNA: TGTGCCAGCTCACCACGGGGAGAGTACAATGAGCAGTTCTTC. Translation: CASSPRGEYNEQFF. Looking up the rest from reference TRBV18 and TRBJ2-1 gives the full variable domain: NAGVMQNPRHLVRRRGQEARLRCSPMKGHSHVYWYRQLPEEGLKFMVYLQKENIIDESGMPKERFSAEFPKEGPSILRIQQVVRGDSAAYFCASSPRGEYNEQFFGPGTRLTVL.

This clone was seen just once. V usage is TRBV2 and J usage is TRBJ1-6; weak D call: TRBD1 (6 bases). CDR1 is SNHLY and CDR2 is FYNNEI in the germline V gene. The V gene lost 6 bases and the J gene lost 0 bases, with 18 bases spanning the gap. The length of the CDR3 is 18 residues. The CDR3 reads CASRSRGRGISYNSPLHF. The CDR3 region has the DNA TGTGCCAGCAGGTCGAGGGGAAGGGGGATCTCCTATAATTCACCCCTCCACTTT.

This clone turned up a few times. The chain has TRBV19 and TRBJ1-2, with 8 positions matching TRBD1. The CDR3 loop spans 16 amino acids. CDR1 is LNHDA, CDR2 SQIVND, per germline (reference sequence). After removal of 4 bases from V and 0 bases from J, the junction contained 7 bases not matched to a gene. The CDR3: CASSTGQGKANYGYTF. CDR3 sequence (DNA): TGTGCCAGTAGTACCGGACAGGGCAAAGCTAACTATGGCTACACCTTC.

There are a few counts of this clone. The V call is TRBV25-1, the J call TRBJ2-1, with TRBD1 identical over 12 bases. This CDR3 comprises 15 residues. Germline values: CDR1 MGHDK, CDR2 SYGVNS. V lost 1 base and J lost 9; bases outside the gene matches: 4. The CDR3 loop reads CASSEWGTGGSEQFF. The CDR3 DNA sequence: TGTGCCAGCAGTGAATGGGGGACAGGGGGCTCTGAGCAGTTCTTC.

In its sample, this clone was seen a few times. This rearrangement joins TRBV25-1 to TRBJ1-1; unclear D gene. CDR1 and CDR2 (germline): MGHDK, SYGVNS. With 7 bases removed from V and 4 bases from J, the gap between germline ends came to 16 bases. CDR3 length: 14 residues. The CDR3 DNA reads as TGTGCCAGCACCCCGCAAGGGTATACCACTGAAGCTTTCTTT. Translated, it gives CASTPQGYTTEAFF.

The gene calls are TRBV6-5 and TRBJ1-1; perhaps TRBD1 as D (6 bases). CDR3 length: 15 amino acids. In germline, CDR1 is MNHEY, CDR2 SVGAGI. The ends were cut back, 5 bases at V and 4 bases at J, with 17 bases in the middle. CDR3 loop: CASSRGGDLSTEAFF. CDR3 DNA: TGTGCCAGCAGTAGGGGGGGAGATCTTTCCACTGAAGCTTTCTTT.

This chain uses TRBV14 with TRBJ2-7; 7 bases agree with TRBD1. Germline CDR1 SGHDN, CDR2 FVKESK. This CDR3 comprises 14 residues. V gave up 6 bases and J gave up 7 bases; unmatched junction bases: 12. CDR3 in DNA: TGTGCCAGCAGGCCAACAGGGGCCGGGGATGAGCAGTACTTC. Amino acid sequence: CASRPTGAGDEQYF.

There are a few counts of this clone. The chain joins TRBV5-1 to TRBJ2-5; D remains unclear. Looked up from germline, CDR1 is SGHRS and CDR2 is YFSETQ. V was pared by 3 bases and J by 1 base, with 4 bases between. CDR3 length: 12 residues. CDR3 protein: CASSWFQETQYF. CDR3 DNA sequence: TGCGCCAGCAGCTGGTTCCAAGAGACCCAGTACTTC.

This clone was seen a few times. The CDR3 region has the DNA TGTGCCAGCAGCTTAGCTCTAGCAGAGTACAATGAGCAGTTCTTC. It is translated as CASSLALAEYNEQFF. The chain employs TRBV7-9 and TRBJ2-1; possibly TRBD2 for D (5 bases). Between the trimmed V and J ends, which lost 0 bases and 4 bases, there was a span of 10 bases. Germline CDR1 and CDR2: SEHNR and FQNEAQ (reference sequence). The CDR3 spans 15 residues. Based on the CDR3 plus reference TRBV7-9 and TRBJ2-1, the full variable domain is DTGVSQNPRHKITKRGQNVTFRCDPISEHNRLYWYRQTLGQGPEFLTYFQNEAQLEKSRLLSDRFSAERPKGSFSTLEIQRTEQGDSAMYLCASSLALAEYNEQFFGPGTRLTVL.

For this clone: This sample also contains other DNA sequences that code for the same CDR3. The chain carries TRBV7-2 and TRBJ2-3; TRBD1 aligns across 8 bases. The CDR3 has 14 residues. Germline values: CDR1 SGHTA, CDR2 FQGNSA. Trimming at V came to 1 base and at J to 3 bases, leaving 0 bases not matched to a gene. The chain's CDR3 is CASSLDRGTDTQYF. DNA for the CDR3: TGTGCCAGCAGCTTAGACAGGGGGACAGATACGCAGTATTTT.

The CDR3: CASTTYNEQFF. In DNA, the CDR3 is TGTGCCAGCACGACCTACAATGAGCAGTTCTTC. J is TRBJ2-1 and V is TRBV7-2; D gene unclear. CDR1 and CDR2 (germline): SGHTA, FQGNSA. The CDR3 has 11 residues. V was cut by 7 bases and J by 2 bases, with 3 bases left in between.

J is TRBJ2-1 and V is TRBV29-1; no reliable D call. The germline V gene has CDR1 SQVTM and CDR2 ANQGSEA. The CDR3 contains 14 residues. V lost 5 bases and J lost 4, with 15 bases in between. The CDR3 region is CSVSRVPQYNEQFF. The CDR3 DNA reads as TGCAGCGTTAGTCGCGTCCCCCAATACAATGAGCAGTTCTTC.

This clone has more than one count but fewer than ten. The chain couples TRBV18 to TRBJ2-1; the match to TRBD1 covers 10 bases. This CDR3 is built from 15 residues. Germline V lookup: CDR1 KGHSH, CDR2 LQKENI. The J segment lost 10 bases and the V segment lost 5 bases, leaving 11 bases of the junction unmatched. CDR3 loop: CASSFPGTGVTEQFF. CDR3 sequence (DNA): TGTGCCAGCTCATTCCCCGGGACAGGGGTCACCGAGCAGTTCTTC.

The CDR3 loop is CAISDLDRGNYGYTF. As DNA, the CDR3 is TGTGCCATCAGTGATCTGGACAGGGGGAACTATGGCTACACCTTC. The rearrangement uses TRBV10-3 and TRBJ1-2, with 10 bases lining up with TRBD1. Germline V gene sequence: CDR1 ENHRY, CDR2 SYGVKD. The CDR3 loop spans 15 amino acids. Trimming cost V 3 bases and J 2 bases; bases outside gene matches: 3.

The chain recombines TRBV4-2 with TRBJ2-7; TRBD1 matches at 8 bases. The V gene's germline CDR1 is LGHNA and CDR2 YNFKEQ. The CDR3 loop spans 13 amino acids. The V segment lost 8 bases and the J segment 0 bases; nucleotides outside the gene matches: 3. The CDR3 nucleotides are TGTGCCAGCGGGACAGGTCTCTCCTACGAGCAGTACTTC. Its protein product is CASGTGLSYEQYF.

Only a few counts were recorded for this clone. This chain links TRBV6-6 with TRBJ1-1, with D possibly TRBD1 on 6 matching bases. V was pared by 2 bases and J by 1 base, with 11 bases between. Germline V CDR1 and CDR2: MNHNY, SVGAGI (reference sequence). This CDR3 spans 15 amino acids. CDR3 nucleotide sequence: TGTGCCAGCAGTTACATGGGGGCCCGGAACACTGAAGCTTTCTTT. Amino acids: CASSYMGARNTEAFF.

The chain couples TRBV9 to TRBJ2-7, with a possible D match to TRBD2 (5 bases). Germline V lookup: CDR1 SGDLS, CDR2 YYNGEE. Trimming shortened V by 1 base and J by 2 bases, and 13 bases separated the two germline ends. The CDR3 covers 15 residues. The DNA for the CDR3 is TGTGCCAGCAGCGTATCAAGCGGAGCCACCTACGAGCAGTACTTC. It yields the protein CASSVSSGATYEQYF.

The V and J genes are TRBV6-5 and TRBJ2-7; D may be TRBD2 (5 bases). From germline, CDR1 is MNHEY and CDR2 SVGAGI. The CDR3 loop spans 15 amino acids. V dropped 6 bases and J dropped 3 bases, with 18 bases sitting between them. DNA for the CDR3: TGTGCCAGCAGCCGGGGAGAGGCAGTGGTCTACGAGCAGTACTTC. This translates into CASSRGEAVVYEQYF.

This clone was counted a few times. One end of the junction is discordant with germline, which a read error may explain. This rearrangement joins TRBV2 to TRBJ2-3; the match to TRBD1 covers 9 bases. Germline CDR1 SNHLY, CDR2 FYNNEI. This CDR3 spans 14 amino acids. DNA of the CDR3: TGTGCCAGCGGTGACAGGGGGGGCACAGATACGCAGTATTTT. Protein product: CASGDRGGTDTQYF.

The CDR3 sequence: CASSIRWSPTDGYTF. The CDR3 DNA reads TGTGCCAGTAGTATTCGTTGGTCTCCGACAGATGGCTACACCTTC. The J gene is TRBJ1-2, the V gene TRBV19; D is perhaps TRBD1 (5 bases). CDR1 and CDR2 from the germline V gene are LNHDA and SQIVND (reference sequence). V lost 3 bases, J lost 6 bases, and 17 bases lay in between. The CDR3 totals 15 residues.

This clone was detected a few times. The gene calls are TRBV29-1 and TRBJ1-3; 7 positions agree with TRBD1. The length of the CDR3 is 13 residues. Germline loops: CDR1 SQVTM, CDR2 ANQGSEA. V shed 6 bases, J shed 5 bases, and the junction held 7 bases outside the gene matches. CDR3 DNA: TGCAGCGTCCAAATGGGACAGCGAAACACCATATATTTT. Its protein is CSVQMGQRNTIYF.

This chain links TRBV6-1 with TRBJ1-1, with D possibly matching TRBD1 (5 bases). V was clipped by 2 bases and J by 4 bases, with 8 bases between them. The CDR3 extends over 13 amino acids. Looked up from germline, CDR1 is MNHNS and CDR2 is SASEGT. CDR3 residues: CASSEFRATEAFF. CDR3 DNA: TGTGCCAGCAGTGAATTCAGGGCCACTGAAGCTTTCTTT.

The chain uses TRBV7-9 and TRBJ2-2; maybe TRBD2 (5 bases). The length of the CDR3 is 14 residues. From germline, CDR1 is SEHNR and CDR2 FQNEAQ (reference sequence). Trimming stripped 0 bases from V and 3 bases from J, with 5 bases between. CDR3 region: CASSLAGDTGELFF. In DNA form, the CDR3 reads TGTGCCAGCAGCTTAGCCGGGGACACCGGGGAGCTGTTTTTT. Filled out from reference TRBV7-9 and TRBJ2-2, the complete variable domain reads DTGVSQNPRHKITKRGQNVTFRCDPISEHNRLYWYRQTLGQGPEFLTYFQNEAQLEKSRLLSDRFSAERPKGSFSTLEIQRTEQGDSAMYLCASSLAGDTGELFFGEGSRLTVL.

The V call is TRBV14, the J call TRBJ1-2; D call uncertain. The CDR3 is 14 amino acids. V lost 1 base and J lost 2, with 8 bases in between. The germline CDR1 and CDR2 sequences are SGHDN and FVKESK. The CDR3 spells CASSQVDPNYGYTF. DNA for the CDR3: TGTGCCAGCAGCCAAGTGGACCCCAACTATGGCTACACCTTC.

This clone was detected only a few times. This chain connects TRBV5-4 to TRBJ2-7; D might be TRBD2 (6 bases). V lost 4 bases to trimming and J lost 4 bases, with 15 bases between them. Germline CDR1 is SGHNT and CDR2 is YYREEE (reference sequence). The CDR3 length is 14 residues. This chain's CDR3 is CASSLSGSRYEQYF. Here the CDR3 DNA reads TGTGCCAGCAGCCTTAGCGGAAGCCGGTACGAGCAGTACTTC.

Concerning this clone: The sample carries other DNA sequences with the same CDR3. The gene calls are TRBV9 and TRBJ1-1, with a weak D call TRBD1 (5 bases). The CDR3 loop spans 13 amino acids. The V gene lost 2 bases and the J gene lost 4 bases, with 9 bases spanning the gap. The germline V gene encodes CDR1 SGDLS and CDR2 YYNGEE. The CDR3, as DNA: TGTGCCAGCAGCGTTTATGGGGGCACTGAAGCTTTCTTT. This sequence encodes CASSVYGGTEAFF.

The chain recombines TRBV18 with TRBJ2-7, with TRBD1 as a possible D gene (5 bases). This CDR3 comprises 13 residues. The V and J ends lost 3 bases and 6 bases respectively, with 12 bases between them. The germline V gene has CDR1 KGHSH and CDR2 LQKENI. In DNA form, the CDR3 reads TGTGCCAGCTCACCCCCGGCAGGGCGCGAGCAGTACTTC. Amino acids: CASSPPAGREQYF.

In DNA, the CDR3 is TGCGCCAGCAGCCAGGTACCGGCGGGGACCCAGTACTTC. It is translated as CASSQVPAGTQYF. The V and J genes are TRBV4-3 and TRBJ2-5; a possible D gene is TRBD2 (5 bases). The CDR3 is 13 residues long. Germline V lookup: CDR1 LGHNA, CDR2 YSLEER. V was cut by 3 bases and J by 7 bases, with 12 bases left in between.

CDR3 nucleotide sequence: TGTGCCAGCAGCCTGGGGCGTCAGGGGCCAACCTACGAGCAGTACTTC. It is translated as CASSLGRQGPTYEQYF. The chain links TRBV7-9 to TRBJ2-7, with D tentatively TRBD1 (6 bases). Germline CDR1 SEHNR, CDR2 FQNEAQ (reference sequence). The CDR3 is made up of 16 amino acids. Trimming pared 5 bases from V and 2 bases from J, leaving 19 bases between.

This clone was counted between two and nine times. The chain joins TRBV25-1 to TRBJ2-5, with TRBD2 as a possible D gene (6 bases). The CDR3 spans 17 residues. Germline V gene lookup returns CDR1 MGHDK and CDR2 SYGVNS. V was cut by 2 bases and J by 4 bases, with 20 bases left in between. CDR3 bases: TGTGCCAGCAGTGAAGCGGGACGGCAGGGTAGGGGAGAGACCCAGTACTTC. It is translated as CASSEAGRQGRGETQYF.

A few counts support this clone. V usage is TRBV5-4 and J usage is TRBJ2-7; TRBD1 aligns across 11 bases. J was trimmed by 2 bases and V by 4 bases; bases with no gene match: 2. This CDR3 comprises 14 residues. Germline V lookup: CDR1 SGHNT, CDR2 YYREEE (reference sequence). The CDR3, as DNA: TGTGCCAGCAGCCGGGGACAGGGGGCCTACGAGCAGTACTTC. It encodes CASSRGQGAYEQYF.

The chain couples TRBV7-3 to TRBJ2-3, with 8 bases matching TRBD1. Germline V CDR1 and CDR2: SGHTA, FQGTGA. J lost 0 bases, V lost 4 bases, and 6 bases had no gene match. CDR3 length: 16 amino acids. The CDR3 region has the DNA TGTGCCAGCAGCTCCAGGGGGCAGGCTAGCACAGATACGCAGTATTTT. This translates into CASSSRGQASTDTQYF.